The 17 T cell receptor beta chains in this list originate from one sample, sequenced in a study of blood T cell repertoires in COVID-19 (dated by TCRdb to about 2020). Libraries were constructed by the immunoSEQ multiplex PCR assay. TCRdb obtained this table from immuneACCESS and retained in-frame rearrangements with V and J assigned. These tables miss some clones; where compared with another copy, unresolved V genes account for less than half of the shortfall, and the remainder is unexplained. The sample table records 150,000 to 200,000 clones; just under 85% of these occur just once. 6.9% of the sample is taken by the ten largest. Sequenced material: peripheral blood. The receptor source for this set is a human donor with acute or convalescent COVID-19. The donor label of this sample is uncertain.

V gene TRBV5-4 combines with J gene TRBJ1-2, with TRBD1 identical over 9 bases. Trimming removed 2 bases from V and 4 bases from J; junction bases left unmatched: 0. The CDR3 spans 13 residues. Germline V gene sequence: CDR1 SGHNT, CDR2 YYREEE (reference sequence). As DNA, the CDR3 is TGTGCCAGCAGCTTACAGGGGGCCTATGGCTACACCTTC. It translates to CASSLQGAYGYTF.

The CDR3 loop reads CASRGLAGENEQFF. CDR3 coding DNA: TGTGCCAGCAGGGGACTAGCGGGAGAGAATGAGCAGTTCTTC. V is TRBV27 and J is TRBJ2-1, with 14 bases fitting TRBD2. Germline lookup yields CDR1 MNHEY and CDR2 SMNVEV (reference sequence). After removal of 6 bases from V and 7 bases from J, the junction contained 2 bases not matched to a gene. The CDR3 has 14 residues.

J is TRBJ2-1 and V is TRBV11-2, with TRBD2 identical over 9 bases. Germline V gene data show CDR1 as SGHAT and CDR2 as FQNNGV. The CDR3 is 15 amino acids. V trimming: 1 base; J trimming: 5 bases; junction bases outside the gene matches: 3. As DNA, the CDR3 is TGTGCCAGCAGCTTAGGGCTAGCGGGGAACAATGAGCAGTTCTTC. It translates to CASSLGLAGNNEQFF.

The chain has TRBV7-6 and TRBJ2-3, with 12 positions matching TRBD2. In germline, CDR1 is SGHVS, CDR2 FNYEAQ. Unmatched junction bases numbered 6, after V lost 2 bases and J lost 6 bases. The CDR3 length is 16 residues. The CDR3: CASSLLAGGPSDTQYF. In DNA form, the CDR3 reads TGTGCCAGCAGCTTACTAGCGGGAGGGCCTTCCGATACGCAGTATTTT.

This clone was counted once. The V call is TRBV27, the J call TRBJ2-2, with 15 bases fitting TRBD2. V shed 7 bases, J shed 7 bases, and the junction held 10 bases outside the gene matches. This CDR3 region has 17 residues. Germline-derived CDR1 and CDR2 are MNHEY and SMNVEV (reference sequence). CDR3 region: CASKVGLAGGRFGELFF. The CDR3 region has the DNA TGTGCCAGCAAAGTGGGACTAGCGGGAGGTCGGTTCGGGGAGCTGTTTTTT.

The CDR3 bases are TGTGCCAGCAGCCCTAGCGGGAGAGGGGAGACCCAGTACTTC. Its protein is CASSPSGRGETQYF. The chain employs TRBV14 and TRBJ2-5, with 10 bases that match TRBD2. The ends lost 4 bases at V and 5 bases at J; junction bases unmatched: 4. The CDR3 totals 14 residues. Germline loops: CDR1 SGHDN, CDR2 FVKESK.

The chain links TRBV7-9 to TRBJ2-7; TRBD2 matches at 9 bases. The CDR3 covers 12 residues. The germline gives CDR1 SEHNR, CDR2 FQNEAQ (reference sequence). As DNA, the CDR3 is TGTGGGAGCGGGAGGACGCCCTACGAGCAGTACTTC. Its translation is CGSGRTPYEQYF.

V gene TRBV27 combines with J gene TRBJ1-6; 7 bases agree with TRBD1. With 3 bases clipped from V and 7 bases from J, the junction kept 15 bases outside the gene matches. This CDR3 is built from 18 residues. Looked up from germline, CDR1 is MNHEY and CDR2 is SMNVEV (reference sequence). The CDR3: CASSLRGQPTQSNSPLHF. The CDR3 nucleotides are TGTGCCAGCAGTTTGCGGGGACAGCCGACTCAGTCAAATTCACCCCTCCACTTT.

V is TRBV23-1 and J is TRBJ2-1; 7 bases are shared with TRBD2. TRBV23-1 is recorded as an ORF, its role being uncertain. This CDR3 contains 14 residues. The J segment lost 8 bases and the V segment lost 11 bases, leaving 15 bases of the junction unmatched. In nucleotides, the CDR3 is TGCGCCTTAAGCGGGGCAGGGCTAATGGATGAGCAGTTCTTC. This codes for CALSGAGLMDEQFF.

The DNA for the CDR3 is TGTGCTAGTGGCCTTACAGGGTCTATCGGGGAGCTGTTTTTT. Protein product: CASGLTGSIGELFF. This chain links TRBV12-5 with TRBJ2-2, with a weak D call TRBD1 (6 bases). Per the germline V gene, CDR1 is LGHNT and CDR2 is FRNRAP. The CDR3 has 14 residues. V was cut by 6 bases and J by 7 bases, with 15 bases left in between.

This clone was seen only once. The J gene is TRBJ2-1, the V gene TRBV11-2; possibly TRBD2 for D (6 bases). The CDR3 has 12 residues. The V gene lost 0 bases and the J gene lost 15 bases, with 12 bases spanning the gap. Per the germline V gene, CDR1 is SGHAT and CDR2 is FQNNGV. The CDR3 region has the DNA TGTGCCAGCAGCTTAGATCGGGACTCCCCGTTCTTC. The encoded protein is CASSLDRDSPFF. Together with reference TRBV11-2 and TRBJ2-1, the CDR3 gives the full variable domain: EAGVAQSPRYKIIEKRQSVAFWCNPISGHATLYWYQQILGQGPKLLIQFQNNGVVDDSQLPKDRFSAERLKGVDSTLKIQPAKLEDSAVYLCASSLDRDSPFFGPGTRLTVL.

The gene calls are TRBV23-1 and TRBJ2-7; D perhaps matches TRBD2 (5 bases). TRBV23-1 is an ORF; its function is uncertain. The CDR3 covers 18 residues. Trimming shortened V by 4 bases and J by 2 bases, and 24 bases separated the two germline ends. CDR3 sequence: CASSLRRGFLSGPYEQYF. The CDR3, as DNA: TGCGCCAGCAGTCTCAGACGGGGTTTTTTAAGTGGCCCCTACGAGCAGTACTTC.

V is TRBV6-5 and J is TRBJ2-5; D possibly corresponds to TRBD2 (6 bases). The germline V gene has CDR1 MNHEY and CDR2 SVGAGI. This CDR3 spans 14 amino acids. Trimming took off 0 bases at V and 4 bases at J, with 9 bases between the two ends. The CDR3 region has the DNA TGTGCCAGCAGTTACTCAACGGGAGTAGAGACCCAGTACTTC. Its translation is CASSYSTGVETQYF.

The J gene is TRBJ1-1, the V gene TRBV6-1; D is perhaps TRBD1 (6 bases). CDR1 is MNHNS and CDR2 is SASEGT in the germline V gene. The germline V and J ends were trimmed by 1 base and 7 bases, with 16 bases remaining between them. This CDR3 has 15 residues. As DNA, the CDR3 is TGTGCCAGCAGTGAAGTCTGGGACATGCTCAATGAAGCTTTCTTT. Its translation is CASSEVWDMLNEAFF.

The chain links TRBV19 to TRBJ2-5; D gene ambiguous. Trimming stripped 9 bases from V and 0 bases from J, with 17 bases between. The germline V gene has CDR1 LNHDA and CDR2 SQIVND (reference sequence). CDR3 length: 15 amino acids. DNA of the CDR3: TGTGCCAGCCAAGACAAAACAGTGTACCAAGAGACCCAGTACTTC. Translating gives CASQDKTVYQETQYF.

The J gene is TRBJ2-7, the V gene TRBV4-1; 11 nucleotides line up with TRBD1. The CDR3 contains 17 residues. CDR1 and CDR2 from the germline V gene are MGHRA and YSYEKL. V gave up 1 base and J gave up 3 bases; unmatched junction bases: 8. The CDR3 bases are TGCGCCAGCAGCCAAGCCCGGGACAGGGGGGGCGACTACGAGCAGTACTTC. Protein sequence: CASSQARDRGGDYEQYF.

V is TRBV6-5 and J is TRBJ2-7; TRBD2 aligns across 7 bases. The CDR3 runs 13 residues. From germline, CDR1 is MNHEY and CDR2 SVGAGI. Losses at the gene ends were 6 bases for V and 3 bases for J; bases not matched to a gene: 5. This CDR3 is CASSFGTNYEQYF. The CDR3 coding sequence is TGTGCCAGCAGCTTTGGGACTAACTACGAGCAGTACTTC.